Sequencing of this TCR beta chain was carried out in a study of T cells after yellow fever vaccination. Study-level information: SMART-Seq v4 Ultra Low Input prepared the low-cell-number fractions.

Findings of the study overall: Reappearing after the booster were most of the clones from primary vaccination (almost 97% CD4, 85% to 90% CD8). Abundant clonotypes from the bulk population could have been carried over as contaminants into FACS-sorted repertoires.

Generation of TCR cDNA used 5'RACE template switching (which added a universal primer site and UMIs). In TCRdb, the 5' RACE reads were re-called with MiXCR into one record per CDR3 protein. The repertoire includes around 320,000 distinct CDR3 sequences, approximately 11% of them detected once, and roughly 3% sits in the top ten. This clonotype showed up just a few times. Its target is not known. V lost 2 bases to trimming and J lost 5 bases, with 18 bases between them. Germline CDR1 reads SGHTA; CDR2 reads FQGNSA. This CDR3 has 16 amino acids. The chain couples TRBV7-2 to TRBJ1-1; D is perhaps TRBD1 (5 bases). This sequence originates from a man between 18 and 35 years old who received the YFV17D yellow fever vaccine. The material sequenced was CD4+ T cells sorted from PBMCs, taken 45 days after the yellow fever booster vaccination. CDR3 residues: CASSLFEPRVLTEAFF. The CDR3 nucleotides read TGTGCCAGCAGCTTATTCGAGCCCAGGGTGTTAACTGAAGCTTTCTTT.